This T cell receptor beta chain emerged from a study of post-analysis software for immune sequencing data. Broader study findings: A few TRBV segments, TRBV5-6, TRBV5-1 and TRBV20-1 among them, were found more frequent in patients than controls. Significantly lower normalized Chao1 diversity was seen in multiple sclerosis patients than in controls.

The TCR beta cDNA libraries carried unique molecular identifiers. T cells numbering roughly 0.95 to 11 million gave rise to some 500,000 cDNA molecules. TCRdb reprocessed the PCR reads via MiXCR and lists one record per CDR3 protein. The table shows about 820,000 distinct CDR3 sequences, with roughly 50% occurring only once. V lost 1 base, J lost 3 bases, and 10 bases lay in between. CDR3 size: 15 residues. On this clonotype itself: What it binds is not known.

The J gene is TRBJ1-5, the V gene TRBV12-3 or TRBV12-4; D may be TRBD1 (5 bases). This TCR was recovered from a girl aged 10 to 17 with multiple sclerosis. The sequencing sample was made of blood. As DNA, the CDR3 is TGTGCCAGCAGTTTAGGATGGGACGACAATCAGCCCCAGCATTTT. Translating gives CASSLGWDDNQPQHF.